This entry concerns a single T cell receptor beta chain. The age range of participants was 18 to 89 years, with residence in approximately 25 US areas. Some clones are missing from TCRdb's copy, which holds only in-frame ones; the method was immunoSEQ multiplex PCR. The top ten hold over 2% of the sample, which has 400,000 or so clones, approximately 91% seen once. This record comes from a study of blood T cell repertoires in COVID-19. Overall study context: The cDNA or gDNA used as material had been derived from T cells, B-cell-depleted T cells, or PBMCs.

The sample was PBMCs or T cells enriched from blood (not recorded which). The source of this sequence is a woman in her thirties or forties with acute COVID-19.

In DNA, the CDR3 is TGTGCCAGCAGCCAGCGGACAGGGAACTATGGCTACACCTTC. It codes for CASSQRTGNYGYTF. This chain connects TRBV3-1 (or the pseudogene TRBV3-2) to TRBJ1-2, with 8 bases matching TRBD1. J gave up 2 bases and V 3 bases, and 2 bases lay outside the gene matches. CDR3 length equals 14 residues. Per the germline V gene, CDR1 is LGHDT and CDR2 is YNNKEL (reference sequence).